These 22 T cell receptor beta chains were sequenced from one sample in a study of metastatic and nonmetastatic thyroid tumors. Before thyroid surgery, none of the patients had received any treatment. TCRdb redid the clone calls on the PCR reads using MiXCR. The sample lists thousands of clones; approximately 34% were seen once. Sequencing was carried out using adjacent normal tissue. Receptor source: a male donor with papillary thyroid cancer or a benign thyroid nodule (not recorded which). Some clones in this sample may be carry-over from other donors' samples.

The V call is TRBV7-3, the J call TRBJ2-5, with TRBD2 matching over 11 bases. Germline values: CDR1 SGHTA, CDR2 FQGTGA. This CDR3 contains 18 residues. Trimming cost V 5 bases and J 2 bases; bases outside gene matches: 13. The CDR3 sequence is CASSPGVIAGGRQETQYF. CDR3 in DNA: TGTGCCAGCAGCCCTGGGGTTATAGCGGGAGGGCGGCAAGAGACCCAGTACTTC.

The CDR3 sequence is CASSLGTGNTEAFF. In nucleotides, the CDR3 is TGTGCCAGCAGTTTAGGGACAGGGAACACTGAAGCTTTCTTT. The chain is built from TRBV12-3 or TRBV12-4 and TRBJ1-1; 7 bases are a match to TRBD1. The CDR3 is 14 residues long. After removal of 1 base from V and 1 base from J, the junction contained 0 bases not matched to a gene.

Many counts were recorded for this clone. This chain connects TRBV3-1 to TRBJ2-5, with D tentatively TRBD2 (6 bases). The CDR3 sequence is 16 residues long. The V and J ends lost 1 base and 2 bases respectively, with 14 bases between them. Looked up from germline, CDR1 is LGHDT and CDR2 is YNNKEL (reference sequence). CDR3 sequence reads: CASSQASAGLQETQYF. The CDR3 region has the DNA TGTGCCAGCAGCCAAGCTTCCGCGGGGTTACAAGAGACCCAGTACTTC.

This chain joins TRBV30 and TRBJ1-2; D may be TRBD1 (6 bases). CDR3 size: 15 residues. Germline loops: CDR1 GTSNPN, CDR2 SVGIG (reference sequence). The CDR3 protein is CGWCETWTANYGYTF. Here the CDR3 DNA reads TGTGGGTGGTGTGAAACTTGGACAGCTAACTATGGCTACACCTTC.

Here the CDR3 DNA reads TGTGCCAGCAGTCGGGACAGGGGCTATGGCTACACCTTC. Its protein product is CASSRDRGYGYTF. This rearrangement joins TRBV6-1 to TRBJ1-2; 10 nucleotides align to TRBD1. J lost 4 bases, V lost 5 bases, and 1 base had no gene match. The V gene's germline CDR1 is MNHNS and CDR2 SASEGT. The CDR3 extends over 13 amino acids.

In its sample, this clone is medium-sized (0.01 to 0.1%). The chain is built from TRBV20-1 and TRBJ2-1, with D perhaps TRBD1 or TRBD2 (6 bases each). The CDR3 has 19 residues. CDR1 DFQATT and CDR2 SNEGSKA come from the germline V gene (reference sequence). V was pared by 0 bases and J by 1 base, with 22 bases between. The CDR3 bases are TGCAGTGCTAGAGACGACGGGGGCAGGGGTCCCCTATCCTACAATGAGCAGTTCTTC. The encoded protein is CSARDDGGRGPLSYNEQFF.

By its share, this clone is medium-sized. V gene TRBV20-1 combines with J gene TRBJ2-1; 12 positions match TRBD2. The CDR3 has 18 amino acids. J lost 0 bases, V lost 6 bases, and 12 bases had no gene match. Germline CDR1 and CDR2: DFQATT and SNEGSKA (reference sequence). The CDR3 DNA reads TGCAGTGCCTTGTGGCTAGCGGGAGGGCAGGGCTCCTACAATGAGCAGTTCTTC. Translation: CSALWLAGGQGSYNEQFF.

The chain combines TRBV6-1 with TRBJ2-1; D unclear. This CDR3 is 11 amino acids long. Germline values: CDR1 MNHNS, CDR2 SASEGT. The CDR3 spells CDTASYNEQFF. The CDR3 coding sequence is TGTGACACAGCGTCCTACAATGAGCAGTTCTTC.

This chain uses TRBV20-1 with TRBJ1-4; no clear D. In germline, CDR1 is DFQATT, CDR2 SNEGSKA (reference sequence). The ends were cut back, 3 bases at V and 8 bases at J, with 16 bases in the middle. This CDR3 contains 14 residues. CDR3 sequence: CSASDTGNSEKLFF. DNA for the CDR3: TGCAGTGCTAGTGATACCGGGAACAGCGAAAAACTGTTTTTT.

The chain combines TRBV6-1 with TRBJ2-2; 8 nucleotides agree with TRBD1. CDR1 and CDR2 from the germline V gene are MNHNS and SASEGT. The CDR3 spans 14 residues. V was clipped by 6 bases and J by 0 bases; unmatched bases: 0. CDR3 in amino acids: CASRQGANTGELFF. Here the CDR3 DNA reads TGTGCCAGCAGACAGGGGGCGAACACCGGGGAGCTGTTTTTT.

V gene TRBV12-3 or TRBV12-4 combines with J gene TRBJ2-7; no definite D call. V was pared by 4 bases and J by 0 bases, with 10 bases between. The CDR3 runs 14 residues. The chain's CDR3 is CASSSRPSSYEQYF. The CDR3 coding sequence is TGTGCCAGCAGTTCCAGGCCGAGCTCCTACGAGCAGTACTTC.

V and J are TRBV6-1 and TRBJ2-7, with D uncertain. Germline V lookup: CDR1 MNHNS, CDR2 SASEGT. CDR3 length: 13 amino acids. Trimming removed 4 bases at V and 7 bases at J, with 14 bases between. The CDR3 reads CASSGTNGKEQYF. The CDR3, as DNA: TGTGCCAGCAGTGGAACAAATGGCAAAGAGCAGTACTTC.

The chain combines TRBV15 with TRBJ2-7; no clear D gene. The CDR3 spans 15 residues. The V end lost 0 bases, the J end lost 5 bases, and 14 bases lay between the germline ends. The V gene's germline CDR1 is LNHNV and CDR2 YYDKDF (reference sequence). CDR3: CATSRDFPPLHEQYF. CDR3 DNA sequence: TGTGCCACCAGCAGAGATTTCCCCCCCTTGCACGAGCAGTACTTC.

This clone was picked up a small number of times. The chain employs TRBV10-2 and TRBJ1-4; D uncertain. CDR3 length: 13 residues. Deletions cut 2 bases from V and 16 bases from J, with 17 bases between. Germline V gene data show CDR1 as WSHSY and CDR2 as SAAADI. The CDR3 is CASSESKGPVRFF. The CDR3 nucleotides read TGCGCCAGCAGTGAGAGTAAGGGTCCGGTTCGGTTTTTT.

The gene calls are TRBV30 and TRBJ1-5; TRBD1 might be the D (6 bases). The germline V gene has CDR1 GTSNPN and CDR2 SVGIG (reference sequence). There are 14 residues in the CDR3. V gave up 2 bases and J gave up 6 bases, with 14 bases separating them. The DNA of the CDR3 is TGTGCCTGGAGTCTGGGGACACAGGCTCAGCCCCAGCATTTT. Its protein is CAWSLGTQAQPQHF.

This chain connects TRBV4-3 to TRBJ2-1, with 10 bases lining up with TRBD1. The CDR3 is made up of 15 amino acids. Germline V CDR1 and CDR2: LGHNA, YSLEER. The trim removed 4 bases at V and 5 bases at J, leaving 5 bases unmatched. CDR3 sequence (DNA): TGCGCCAGCAGCCCCGACAGGGGGCCTCACAATGAGCAGTTCTTC. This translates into CASSPDRGPHNEQFF.

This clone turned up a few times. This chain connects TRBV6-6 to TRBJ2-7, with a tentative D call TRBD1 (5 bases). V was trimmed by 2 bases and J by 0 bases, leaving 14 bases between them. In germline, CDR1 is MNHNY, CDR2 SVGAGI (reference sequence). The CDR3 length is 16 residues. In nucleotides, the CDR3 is TGTGCCAGCAGTTACAGTACAGGAACGAGCTCCTACGAGCAGTACTTC. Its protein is CASSYSTGTSSYEQYF.

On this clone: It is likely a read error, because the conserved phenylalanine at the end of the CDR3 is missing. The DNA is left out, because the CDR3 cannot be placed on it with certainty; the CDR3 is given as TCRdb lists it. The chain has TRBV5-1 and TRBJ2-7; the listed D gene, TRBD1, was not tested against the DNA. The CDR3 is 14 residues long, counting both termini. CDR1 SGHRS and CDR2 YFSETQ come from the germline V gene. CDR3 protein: CASSRQGGSYEQDL.

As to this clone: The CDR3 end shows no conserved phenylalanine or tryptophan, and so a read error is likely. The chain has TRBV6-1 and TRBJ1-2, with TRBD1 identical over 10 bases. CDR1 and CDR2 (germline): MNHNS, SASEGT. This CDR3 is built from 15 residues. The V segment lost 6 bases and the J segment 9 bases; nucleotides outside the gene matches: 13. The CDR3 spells CASRVQGQGTHRYTL. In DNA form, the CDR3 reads TGTGCCAGCAGGGTACAGGGACAGGGGACCCATCGCTACACCTTA.

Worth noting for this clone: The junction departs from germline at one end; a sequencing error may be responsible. The CDR3 region has the DNA TGTGCCAGCAGCTCAAGTGTTAATGAGCAGTTCTTT. Translated: CASSSSVNEQFF. The chain links TRBV9 to TRBJ2-1; the D is unclear. Germline CDR1 and CDR2: SGDLS and YYNGEE. The CDR3 is made up of 12 amino acids.

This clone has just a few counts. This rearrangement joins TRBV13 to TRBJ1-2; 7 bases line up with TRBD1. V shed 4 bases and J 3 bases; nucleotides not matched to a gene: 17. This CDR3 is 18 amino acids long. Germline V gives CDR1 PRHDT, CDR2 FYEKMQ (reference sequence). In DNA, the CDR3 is TGTGCCAGCAGCTCAAGAGGACCTAAAGAGGGGGCTTACTATGGCTACACCTTC. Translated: CASSSRGPKEGAYYGYTF.

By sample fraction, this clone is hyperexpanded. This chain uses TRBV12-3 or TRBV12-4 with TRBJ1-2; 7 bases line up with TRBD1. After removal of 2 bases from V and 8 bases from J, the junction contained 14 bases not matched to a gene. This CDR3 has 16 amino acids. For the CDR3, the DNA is TGTGCCAGCAGTTTAAAGGGCCCCCCAACAGGGGACGGCTACACCTTC. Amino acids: CASSLKGPPTGDGYTF.